The 8 T cell receptor beta chains given below trace back to one sample, sequenced in a study of Ad26.COV2.S vaccination and SARS-CoV-2 variants. The assay was immunoSEQ multiplex PCR, and TCRdb's table has in-frame clones only and misses some. The table has roughly 350,000 clones, about nine tenths seen once. Noted treatment: around 19 received Ad26.COV2.S at low or high dose, single or two shots; about 5 received placebo; per-sample allocation not given. Sample collection was performed on day 63 after the first vaccine or placebo injection. The sample was peripheral blood, taken in a trial of Ad26.COV2.S vaccine versus placebo. Receptors originate from a person between 18 and 60 years old who received the Ad26.COV2.S COVID-19 vaccine or a placebo.

V and J are TRBV7-6 and TRBJ2-1; D may be TRBD1 (6 bases). With 5 bases removed from V and 5 bases from J, the gap between germline ends came to 16 bases. Germline assignment: CDR1 SGHVS and CDR2 FNYEAQ. The CDR3 covers 15 residues. The CDR3 DNA follows: TGTGCCAGCAGCCGGCAGGCTACAGGGAACAATGAGCAGTTCTTC. Protein sequence: CASSRQATGNNEQFF.

The V gene is TRBV25-1, the J gene TRBJ2-7, with 7 bases identical to TRBD1. Germline CDR1 reads MGHDK; CDR2 reads SYGVNS. This CDR3 contains 14 residues. V trimming: 6 bases; J trimming: 3 bases; junction bases outside the gene matches: 8. In nucleotides, the CDR3 is TGTGCCAGCAGGAGGACAGGCATAAACTACGAGCAGTACTTC. Amino acid sequence: CASRRTGINYEQYF.

This clone appeared a few times. The chain couples TRBV7-8 to TRBJ2-2; D ambiguous. The germline V gene has CDR1 SGHVS and CDR2 FQNEAQ. The CDR3 contains 13 residues. Trimming took off 2 bases at V and 4 bases at J, with 5 bases between the two ends. This chain's CDR3 is CASSLSATGELFF. CDR3 DNA: TGTGCCAGCAGCTTATCGGCCACCGGGGAGCTGTTTTTT. Full variable domain (outside the CDR3, taken from reference TRBV7-8 and TRBJ2-2): GAGVSQSPRYKVAKRGQDVALRCDPISGHVSLFWYQQALGQGPEFLTYFQNEAQLDKSGLPSDRFFAERPEGSVSTLKIQRTQQEDSAVYLCASSLSATGELFFGEGSRLTVL.

The rearrangement links TRBV28 to TRBJ2-1; D call uncertain. The CDR3 has 13 residues. Trimming cost V 5 bases and J 2 bases, with 7 bases left between them. Germline CDR1 reads MDHEN; CDR2 reads SYDVKM. The CDR3 region has the DNA TGTGCCAGCAGTGGGCACCCCTACAATGAGCAGTTCTTC. The encoded protein is CASSGHPYNEQFF.

This clone appeared a single time. The chain is built from TRBV3-1 (or the pseudogene TRBV3-2) and TRBJ1-2, with a tentative D call TRBD1 (6 bases). The V end was cut by 6 bases, the J end by 6 bases, with 11 bases between. From germline, CDR1 is LGHDT and CDR2 YNNKEL (reference sequence). This CDR3 is 12 amino acids long. The CDR3: CASREQGDGYTF. The CDR3 DNA reads as TGTGCCAGCAGAGAACAGGGAGATGGCTACACCTTC.

CDR3 sequence: CASSMPSGSAGTDTQYF. The DNA of the CDR3 is TGTGCCAGTAGTATGCCCTCGGGATCTGCCGGCACAGATACGCAGTATTTT. The chain recombines TRBV19 with TRBJ2-3, with D possibly matching TRBD2 (5 bases). The V end lost 3 bases, the J end lost 1 base, and 17 bases lay between the germline ends. The germline V gene has CDR1 LNHDA and CDR2 SQIVND (reference sequence). CDR3 length: 17 amino acids.

The chain employs TRBV6-6 and TRBJ2-2, with D possibly matching TRBD2 (6 bases). CDR3 length: 15 residues. V was shortened by 5 bases and J by 4 bases, with 14 bases between the two germline ends. Germline CDR1 is MNHNY and CDR2 is SVGAGI (reference sequence). The CDR3, as DNA: TGTGCCAGCAGTGGATGGGGGGAAACCACCGGGGAGCTGTTTTTT. It is translated as CASSGWGETTGELFF.

The chain uses TRBV6-5 and TRBJ1-5; 9 bases are a match to TRBD1. The CDR3 loop spans 14 amino acids. In germline, CDR1 is MNHEY, CDR2 SVGAGI. V lost 4 bases to trimming and J lost 6 bases; unmatched junction nucleotides: 4. DNA for the CDR3: TGTGCCAGCAGTTGGGGACAGGGTGGTCAGCCCCAGCATTTT. Translating it yields CASSWGQGGQPQHF.